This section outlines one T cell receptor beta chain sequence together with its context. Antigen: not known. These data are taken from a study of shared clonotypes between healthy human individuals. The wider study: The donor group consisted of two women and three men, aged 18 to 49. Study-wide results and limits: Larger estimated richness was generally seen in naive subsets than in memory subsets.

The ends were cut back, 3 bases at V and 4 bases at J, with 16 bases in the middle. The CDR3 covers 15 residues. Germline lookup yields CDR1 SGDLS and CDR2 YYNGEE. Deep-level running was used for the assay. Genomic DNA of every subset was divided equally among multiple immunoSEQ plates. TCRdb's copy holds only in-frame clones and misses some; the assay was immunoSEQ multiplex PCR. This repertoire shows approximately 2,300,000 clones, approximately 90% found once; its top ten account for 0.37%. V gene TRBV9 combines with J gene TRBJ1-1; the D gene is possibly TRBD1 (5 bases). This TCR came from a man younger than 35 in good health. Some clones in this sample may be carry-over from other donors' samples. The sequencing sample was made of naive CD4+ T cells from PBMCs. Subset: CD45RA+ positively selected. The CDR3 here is CASSGSSGGRTEAFF. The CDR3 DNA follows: TGTGCCAGCAGCGGTAGTTCGGGGGGTCGCACTGAAGCTTTCTTT. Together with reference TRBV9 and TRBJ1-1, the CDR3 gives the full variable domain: DSGVTQTPKHLITATGQRVTLRCSPRSGDLSVYWYQQSLDQGLQFLIQYYNGEERAKGNILERFSAQQFPDLHSELNLSSLELGDSALYFCASSGSSGGRTEAFFGQGTRLTVV.